This TCR beta chain was documented in a study of CD8+CD57+ T cells in acquired aplastic anemia (dated by TCRdb to 2016 to 2019). About the investigation overall: On average, sorted CD4+ and CD8+ cells yielded around 3.5 ug of extracted DNA, with a range of about 0.18 to 30 ug. CD8+CD57+ expansion was defined as frequency above the mean frequency observed in healthy subjects. General conclusions and limits of the study: Between patients and healthy controls, no significant difference in CD8+ Simpson's diversity was found (P=0.060). Approximately 31 CD8+ CDR3 sequences were found in both patients and controls but appeared to be highly expressed in patients and within the immunodominant clones of the patients.

Genomic DNA was used as template for profiling of TCR beta VDJ combinations and CDR3 sequences. TCR repertoire sequencing was run on an Illumina HiSeq 2000. The authors' analysis ran thus. TRBV/TRBJ rearrangement plots, CDR3 size and DJ length profiles, and Simpson's diversity index were used to evaluate the repertoires. The immunodominant clone was defined as the most abundant DNA sequence in deep sequencing data. CDR3 amino acid sequences were checked for sharing across subjects and were also compared against the VDJdb database and published repertoires. TCRdb's own reprocessing of the public reads used fastp at Q25 and MiXCR and kept productive beta chains. Each entry merges the rows of one CDR3 protein and shows their most common DNA and genes. V and J calls and clone size were set by TCRdb, not the authors. Within this sample are about 190,000 distinct CDR3 sequences, with around 45% of them counted one time only. The ten largest clones take up approximately 9.7% of the sample.

From V the trimming removes 6 bases and from J it removes 8 bases, while the gene matches leave 11 bases of the junction unaccounted for. CDR1 DFQATT and CDR2 SNEGSKA are derived from the germline V gene (reference sequence). The CDR3 holds 14 amino acids from the cysteine to the phenylalanine. The kept DNA is CDR3 alone, 42 bases in frame from the first base. As to this clonotype: Its antigen has not been determined. No base-level quality is on record; no much larger clone is a single base apart.

Flow cytometry had shown CD8+CD57+ cell expansion in the patients selected for sequencing. Severe acquired aplastic anemia was diagnosed in all patients according to International Study of Aplastic Anemia and Agranulocytosis and Camitta criteria. No patient had received any therapy when blood was sampled. The study deep-sequenced TCR repertoires of sorted CD4+ and CD8+ blood T cells from severe aplastic anemia patients and healthy subjects. Patients were enrolled under clinicaltrials.gov protocols 00001620, 01623167, 00001397, 00071045, 00081523 and 00961064 in the USA. Ficoll-Paque density gradient centrifugation was used to isolate peripheral blood mononuclear cells. CD4+ and CD8+ T cells were sorted by FACS or magnetic beads before DNA extraction.

This sequence was found in a human donor with aplastic anemia. This receptor chain uses TRBV20-1 and TRBJ2-1, with 9 bases aligning to TRBD1. Sequencing was performed on sorted CD4+, CD8+, or CD8+CD57+ T cells (not recorded which) from PBMCs. The sequenced DNA is TGCAGTGCGGGGAGCGGGACAGGGTTCCATGAGCAGTTCTTC. Its translation reads: CSAGSGTGFHEQFF.